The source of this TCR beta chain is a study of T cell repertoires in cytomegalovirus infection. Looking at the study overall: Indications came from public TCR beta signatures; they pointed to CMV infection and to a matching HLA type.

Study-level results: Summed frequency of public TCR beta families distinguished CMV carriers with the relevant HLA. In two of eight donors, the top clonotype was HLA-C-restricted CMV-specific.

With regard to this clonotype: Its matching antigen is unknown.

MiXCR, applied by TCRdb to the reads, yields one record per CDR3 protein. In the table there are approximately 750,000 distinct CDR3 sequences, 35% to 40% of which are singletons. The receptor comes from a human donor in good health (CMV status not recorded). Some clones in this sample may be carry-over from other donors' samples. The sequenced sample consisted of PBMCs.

This CDR3 is CASSGDYSRYEQYF. The CDR3 DNA follows: TGTGCCAGCAGTGGGGACTACTCCCGCTACGAGCAGTACTTC. This sequence joins TRBV12-3 or TRBV12-4 and TRBJ2-7; 7 nucleotides match TRBD2. The CDR3 is 14 residues long. The trim removed 5 bases at V and 3 bases at J, leaving 7 bases unmatched.